This T cell receptor beta chain was profiled in a study of blood T cell repertoires in COVID-19. On the study more broadly: Sites in the United States, Italy and Spain provided acute and convalescent COVID-19 samples. From T cells, B-cell-depleted T cells, or PBMCs came the material, which was cDNA or gDNA.

The protocol was immunoSEQ multiplex PCR, while the TCRdb copy is restricted to in-frame clones and leaves out a portion. The sample has 90,000 to 130,000 clones, 82% seen once. V was pared by 0 bases and J by 3 bases, with 8 bases between. Germline CDR1 SGHRS, CDR2 YFSETQ. The CDR3 has 14 residues. This sequence originates from a man aged 65-85 years with acute or convalescent COVID-19. The chain recombines TRBV5-1 with TRBJ2-3, with unresolved D. Material: peripheral blood. This CDR3 reads CASSLAGVTDTQYF. The CDR3 DNA reads as TGCGCCAGCAGCTTGGCGGGTGTGACAGATACGCAGTATTTT. Combining the CDR3 with reference TRBV5-1 and TRBJ2-3 gives the whole variable domain KAGVTQTPRYLIKTRGQQVTLSCSPISGHRSVSWYQQTPGQGLQFLFEYFSETQRNKGNFPGRFSGRQFSNSRSEMNVSTLELGDSALYLCASSLAGVTDTQYFGPGTRLTVL.